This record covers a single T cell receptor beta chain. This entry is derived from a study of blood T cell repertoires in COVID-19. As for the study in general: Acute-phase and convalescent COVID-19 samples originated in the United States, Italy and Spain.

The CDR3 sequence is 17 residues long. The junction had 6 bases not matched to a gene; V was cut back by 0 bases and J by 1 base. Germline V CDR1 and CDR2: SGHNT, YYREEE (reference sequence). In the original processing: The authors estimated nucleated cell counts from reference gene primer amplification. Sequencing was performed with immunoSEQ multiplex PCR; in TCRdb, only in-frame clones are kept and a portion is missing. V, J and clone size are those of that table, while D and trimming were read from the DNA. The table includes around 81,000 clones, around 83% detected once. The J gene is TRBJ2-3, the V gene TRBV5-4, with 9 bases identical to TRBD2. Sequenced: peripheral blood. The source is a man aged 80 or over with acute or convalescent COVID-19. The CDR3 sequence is CASSLGAGGPGTDTQYF. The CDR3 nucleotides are TGTGCCAGCAGCTTGGGAGCGGGGGGCCCTGGCACAGATACGCAGTATTTT.